Following are 25 T cell receptor beta chains from one sample sequenced in a study of cytomegalovirus exposure and HLA in healthy donors (dated by TCRdb to 2017 to 2019). The library came from the immunoSEQ multiplex PCR assay. The multiplex PCR relied on a mix of 60 forward primers for TCR Vbeta segments and 13 reverse primers for TCR Jbeta segments. TCRdb's version of the immuneACCESS table is confined to in-frame rearrangements and falls short of the full clone set. An unresolved V gene accounts for under half of the shortfall where checked; the remainder is of unknown origin. The sample data list 55,000 to 80,000 clones, and more than 75% of these were observed just once. The leading ten clones occupy roughly 2% of the sample. Sample: PBMCs. These TCRs come from a man in his late teens or twenties in good health and CMV-seronegative.

The chain links TRBV5-1 to TRBJ1-1; no clear D gene. Trimming pared 3 bases from V and 3 bases from J, leaving 9 bases between. The CDR3 contains 13 residues. CDR1 and CDR2 from the germline V gene are SGHRS and YFSETQ. The CDR3 spells CASSSNSHTEAFF. CDR3 bases: TGCGCCAGCAGCTCTAACAGCCACACTGAAGCTTTCTTT.

The CDR3 here is CSVAQGVGYGYTF. CDR3 nucleotide sequence: TGCAGCGTTGCTCAGGGTGTGGGCTATGGCTACACCTTC. V and J are TRBV29-1 and TRBJ1-2, with D possibly TRBD1 on 5 matching bases. CDR1 is SQVTM, CDR2 ANQGSEA, per germline. This CDR3 region has 13 residues. The V end was cut by 4 bases, the J end by 4 bases, with 13 bases between. Filled out from reference TRBV29-1 and TRBJ1-2, the complete variable domain reads SAVISQKPSRDICQRGTSLTIQCQVDSQVTMMFWYRQQPGQSLTLIATANQGSEATYESGFVIDKFPISRPNLTFSTLTVSNMSPEDSSIYLCSVAQGVGYGYTFGSGTRLTVV.

The genes are TRBV5-4 and TRBJ2-3, with D tentatively TRBD2 (5 bases). CDR3 length: 16 amino acids. Trimming left V 3 bases short and J 5 bases short, with 19 bases between. Per germline, CDR1 SGHNT and CDR2 YYREEE (reference sequence). DNA for the CDR3: TGTGCCAGCAGCTCGGCGAGGACGTCCCGGGAAGATACGCAGTATTTT. Protein: CASSSARTSREDTQYF. Using reference TRBV5-4 and TRBJ2-3 for the parts outside the CDR3, the full variable domain is ETGVTQSPTHLIKTRGQQVTLRCSSQSGHNTVSWYQQALGQGPQFIFQYYREEENGRGNFPPRFSGLQFPNYSSELNVNALELDDSALYLCASSSARTSREDTQYFGPGTRLTVL.

This clone was recorded only once. This chain links TRBV15 with TRBJ2-2, with 7 positions matching TRBD1. V was clipped by 8 bases and J by 2 bases; unmatched bases: 5. CDR1 and CDR2 (germline): LNHNV, YYDKDF (reference sequence). This CDR3 contains 14 residues. The CDR3 nucleotides read TGTGCCACCCAACGGGACAGCAACACCGGGGAGCTGTTTTTT. This translates into CATQRDSNTGELFF.

This chain connects TRBV7-9 to TRBJ2-5, with 8 bases identical to TRBD2. The V segment lost 1 base and the J segment 5 bases; nucleotides outside the gene matches: 6. This CDR3 region has 15 residues. The germline V gene has CDR1 SEHNR and CDR2 FQNEAQ (reference sequence). CDR3 in amino acids: CASSLVQRGRETQYF. In DNA, the CDR3 is TGTGCCAGCAGCTTAGTTCAGCGGGGGAGGGAGACCCAGTACTTC.

The rearrangement joins TRBV28 to TRBJ1-3; D remains unclear. V was cut by 6 bases and J by 4 bases, with 7 bases left in between. This CDR3 comprises 12 residues. Germline-derived CDR1 and CDR2 are MDHEN and SYDVKM. This CDR3 is CASRGDGNTIYF. CDR3 DNA sequence: TGTGCCAGCAGGGGCGACGGAAACACCATATATTTT.

The rearrangement uses TRBV9 and TRBJ1-4; D is possibly TRBD1 (6 bases). The germline V gene encodes CDR1 SGDLS and CDR2 YYNGEE. V shed 6 bases and J shed 5 bases, with 20 bases lying between them. CDR3 length equals 16 residues. CDR3 region: CASTRFGGAMNEKLFF. The CDR3 bases are TGTGCCAGCACCCGTTTTGGGGGCGCGATGAATGAAAAACTGTTTTTT.

This clone was detected once. This chain joins TRBV7-9 and TRBJ1-3; D is perhaps TRBD1 (6 bases). The CDR3 consists of 19 residues. Germline CDR1 is SEHNR and CDR2 is FQNEAQ (reference sequence). Trimming pared 0 bases from V and 3 bases from J, leaving 21 bases between. The CDR3 reads CASSLAQGTRRSGGNTIYF. The DNA for the CDR3 is TGTGCCAGCAGCTTAGCGCAGGGGACCAGGAGGAGTGGTGGAAACACCATATATTTT.

The chain uses TRBV5-4 and TRBJ2-7; 12 bases are shared with TRBD2. The CDR3 is 16 amino acids. With 0 bases clipped from V and 6 bases from J, the junction kept 7 bases outside the gene matches. CDR1 and CDR2 from the germline V gene are SGHNT and YYREEE (reference sequence). The CDR3 sequence is CASSLGKLAGGREQYF. The CDR3 region has the DNA TGTGCCAGCAGCTTGGGGAAACTAGCGGGGGGACGCGAGCAGTACTTC. The variable domain in full, completed from reference TRBV5-4 and TRBJ2-7, reads ETGVTQSPTHLIKTRGQQVTLRCSSQSGHNTVSWYQQALGQGPQFIFQYYREEENGRGNFPPRFSGLQFPNYSSELNVNALELDDSALYLCASSLGKLAGGREQYFGPGTRLTVT.

The chain uses TRBV2 and TRBJ2-7, with 7 bases matching TRBD1. Germline V gene lookup returns CDR1 SNHLY and CDR2 FYNNEI. Trimming removed 6 bases from V and 3 bases from J; junction bases left unmatched: 5. The CDR3 covers 13 residues. The CDR3 DNA sequence: TGTGCCAGCAGCACCGGGACAGACTACGAGCAGTACTTC. This codes for CASSTGTDYEQYF.

This sequence joins TRBV28 and TRBJ2-7; D possibly corresponds to TRBD1 (8 bases). The CDR3 contains 17 residues. Trimming took 1 base from V and 4 from J, leaving 20 bases between them. Germline CDR1 MDHEN, CDR2 SYDVKM. CDR3 in DNA: TGTGCCAGCAGTTTATCACGGGGAGGGACAGGAGTTTACGAGCAGTACTTC. Translated, it gives CASSLSRGGTGVYEQYF.

V is TRBV7-9 and J is TRBJ2-7; D unclear. CDR3 length: 12 residues. Per the germline V gene, CDR1 is SEHNR and CDR2 is FQNEAQ (reference sequence). V shed 1 base and J shed 9 bases, with 10 bases lying between them. The chain's CDR3 is CASSLEIPWQYF. CDR3 DNA: TGTGCCAGCAGCTTAGAAATTCCTTGGCAGTACTTC.

V gene TRBV4-3 combines with J gene TRBJ2-3; perhaps TRBD2 as D (5 bases). V was trimmed by 0 bases and J by 0 bases, leaving 7 bases between them. Germline CDR1 and CDR2: LGHNA and YSLEER. The CDR3 length is 15 residues. The CDR3 DNA reads TGCGCCAGCAGCCAAGATGGCGGGAGCACAGATACGCAGTATTTT. It specifies CASSQDGGSTDTQYF.

The chain is built from TRBV5-6 and TRBJ1-5; TRBD1 matches 11 bases. The V segment lost 4 bases and the J segment 4 bases; nucleotides outside the gene matches: 7. The CDR3 extends over 16 amino acids. The V gene's germline CDR1 is SGHDT and CDR2 YYEEEE. The CDR3 sequence is CASSPGTGGRNQPQHF. The CDR3 bases are TGTGCCAGCAGCCCGGGGACAGGGGGAAGGAATCAGCCCCAGCATTTT. The variable domain in full, completed from reference TRBV5-6 and TRBJ1-5, reads DAGVTQSPTHLIKTRGQQVTLRCSPKSGHDTVSWYQQALGQGPQFIFQYYEEEERQRGNFPDRFSGHQFPNYSSELNVNALLLGDSALYLCASSPGTGGRNQPQHFGDGTRLSIL.

The chain couples TRBV6-5 to TRBJ2-7; weak D call: TRBD1 (5 bases). With 11 bases removed from V and 4 bases from J, the gap between germline ends came to 12 bases. Germline CDR1 and CDR2: MNHEY and SVGAGI. This CDR3 is built from 11 residues. Here the CDR3 reads CAVQGLYEQYF. Written as DNA, the CDR3 is TGTGCCGTGCAGGGTTTATACGAGCAGTACTTC.

This clone appeared a single time. This rearrangement joins TRBV9 to TRBJ2-1, with D perhaps TRBD1 (6 bases). CDR1 is SGDLS, CDR2 YYNGEE, per germline. The CDR3 is made up of 19 amino acids. The V gene lost 0 bases and the J gene lost 8 bases, with 27 bases spanning the gap. This chain's CDR3 is CASSVVVGTLIWPGDEQFF. The CDR3 DNA reads as TGTGCCAGCAGCGTAGTAGTAGGGACCCTTATTTGGCCAGGGGATGAGCAGTTCTTC.

V gene TRBV7-8 combines with J gene TRBJ2-5; 8 positions match TRBD1. Per the germline V gene, CDR1 is SGHVS and CDR2 is FQNEAQ. Trimming at V came to 5 bases and at J to 3 bases, leaving 8 bases not matched to a gene. This CDR3 region has 15 residues. DNA for the CDR3: TGTGCCAGCAGCCGGGACAGGAAGGATGAAGAGACCCAGTACTTC. Translating gives CASSRDRKDEETQYF. Filled out from reference TRBV7-8 and TRBJ2-5, the complete variable domain reads GAGVSQSPRYKVAKRGQDVALRCDPISGHVSLFWYQQALGQGPEFLTYFQNEAQLDKSGLPSDRFFAERPEGSVSTLKIQRTQQEDSAVYLCASSRDRKDEETQYFGPGTRLLVL.

The chain has TRBV7-3 and TRBJ2-2, with 7 nucleotides matching TRBD2. Germline V CDR1 and CDR2: SGHTA, FQGTGA. The CDR3 consists of 16 residues. V was pared by 2 bases and J by 3 bases, with 6 bases of the junction left unmatched. The CDR3: CASSLQTSRYTGELFF. The CDR3 DNA is TGTGCCAGCAGCTTACAGACTAGCAGATACACCGGGGAGCTGTTTTTT.

The chain uses TRBV11-2 and TRBJ2-3; D may be TRBD1 (5 bases). CDR3 length: 15 amino acids. The germline V gene encodes CDR1 SGHAT and CDR2 FQNNGV. Trimming removed 1 base from V and 6 bases from J, with 14 bases in between. The CDR3, as DNA: TGTGCCAGCAGCTTAGTGTCTCCCTGGGGCGATACGCAGTATTTT. Translation gives CASSLVSPWGDTQYF.

The sample holds one count of this clone. The chain combines TRBV28 with TRBJ1-5, with D unclear. Germline V gene data show CDR1 as MDHEN and CDR2 as SYDVKM. This CDR3 is built from 16 residues. V was shortened by 7 bases and J by 7 bases, with 23 bases between the two germline ends. The CDR3 loop is CASTISWRVRGQPQHF. In nucleotides, the CDR3 is TGTGCCAGCACCATCTCATGGAGGGTACGGGGACAGCCCCAGCATTTT.

This chain uses TRBV4-3 with TRBJ2-3; 9 bases line up with TRBD1. J gave up 5 bases and V 0 bases, and 6 bases lay outside the gene matches. CDR1 and CDR2 from the germline V gene are LGHNA and YSLEER. The CDR3 contains 16 residues. Here the CDR3 reads CASSQEGHRGQDTQYF. CDR3 in DNA: TGCGCCAGCAGCCAAGAAGGGCACAGGGGGCAAGATACGCAGTATTTT.

The chain couples TRBV9 to TRBJ2-5, with no clear D. Germline CDR1 and CDR2: SGDLS and YYNGEE. CDR3 length: 12 amino acids. Trimming pared 0 bases from V and 7 bases from J, leaving 7 bases between. For the CDR3, the DNA is TGTGCCAGCAGCGTAGTCCCAGGGACCCAGTACTTC. The encoded protein is CASSVVPGTQYF.

The chain has TRBV4-1 and TRBJ2-1; 13 nucleotides match TRBD2. From germline, CDR1 is MGHRA and CDR2 YSYEKL. Losses at the gene ends were 0 bases for V and 6 bases for J; bases not matched to a gene: 5. This CDR3 has 17 amino acids. This chain's CDR3 is CASSQEPGLAGFNEQFF. As DNA, the CDR3 is TGCGCCAGCAGCCAAGAACCGGGACTAGCGGGGTTCAATGAGCAGTTCTTC.

V gene TRBV12-5 combines with J gene TRBJ1-1; weak D call: TRBD1 (5 bases). Germline assignment: CDR1 LGHNT and CDR2 FRNRAP. V was cut by 1 base and J by 1 base, with 7 bases left in between. This CDR3 comprises 14 residues. CDR3 loop: CASGLEQGNTEAFF. CDR3 coding DNA: TGTGCTAGTGGTTTGGAGCAGGGGAACACTGAAGCTTTCTTT.

This clone was observed once. The chain couples TRBV13 to TRBJ2-3; TRBD1 is a possible D gene (6 bases). Germline V gives CDR1 PRHDT, CDR2 FYEKMQ (reference sequence). V dropped 2 bases and J dropped 8 bases, with 17 bases sitting between them. This CDR3 is built from 15 residues. Here the CDR3 DNA reads TGTGCCAGCAGCTTATCAGGGGTACAGGCTGGTACGCAGTATTTT. Translating it yields CASSLSGVQAGTQYF.